This TCR beta chain was identified during a study of blood T cell repertoires in COVID-19. Background on the study: Acute and convalescent COVID-19 specimens originated in the United States, Italy and Spain. PBMCs, B-cell-depleted T cells, or T cells provided the cDNA or gDNA that made up the material.

This clone appeared a few times. Under the authors' procedure: Amplification of reference gene primers was used by the study to estimate nucleated cell counts. TCRdb's table, derived via immunoSEQ multiplex PCR, lists solely in-frame clones and lacks some. That table supplies the V and J calls and clone size; D and trimming were determined from the DNA. The repertoire has some 80,000 clones, 75% to 90% of them found once; the top ten carry about 2.4%. The CDR3 has 17 amino acids. Trimming took off 0 bases at V and 6 bases at J, with 18 bases between the two ends. Germline assignment: CDR1 SEHNR and CDR2 FQNEAQ (reference sequence).

This chain connects TRBV7-9 to TRBJ1-5; D might be TRBD1 (6 bases). The TCR comes from a human donor in a cohort sampled during active COVID-19. Sequenced material: peripheral blood. CDR3 amino acids: CASSLAADRFASQPQHF. CDR3 DNA sequence: TGTGCCAGCAGCTTAGCGGCCGACAGGTTTGCGAGTCAGCCCCAGCATTTT. The variable domain in full, completed from reference TRBV7-9 and TRBJ1-5, reads DTGVSQNPRHKITKRGQNVTFRCDPISEHNRLYWYRQTLGQGPEFLTYFQNEAQLEKSRLLSDRFSAERPKGSFSTLEIQRTEQGDSAMYLCASSLAADRFASQPQHFGDGTRLSIL.